This passage covers 25 T cell receptor beta chains from one sample sequenced in a study of post-analysis software for immune sequencing data. The TCR beta cDNA libraries contained unique molecular identifiers. TCRdb itself ran the PCR reads through MiXCR, one entry per CDR3 protein. The table lists approximately 770,000 distinct CDR3 sequences, roughly 50% of them singletons, with just under 5% in the top ten. Notes on the study in general: The study found TRBV5-6, TRBV5-1 and TRBV20-1 among roughly 5 TRBV segments more frequent in patients than controls.

These receptors' antigens are unknown. Sequenced: blood. The receptors here all came from a girl between 5 and 17 years old with multiple sclerosis.

V usage is TRBV13 and J usage is TRBJ2-7; TRBD1 agrees at 9 bases. J gave up 1 base and V 6 bases, and 7 bases lay outside the gene matches. CDR1 is PRHDT and CDR2 is FYEKMQ in the germline V gene (reference sequence). CDR3 size: 15 residues. The CDR3 DNA reads as TGTGCCAGCAGACGCTCGGGACAGGGATCCTACGAGCAGTACTTC. Translating it yields CASRRSGQGSYEQYF.

The rearrangement uses TRBV6-5 and TRBJ1-1; D may be TRBD1 (5 bases). The V gene's germline CDR1 is MNHEY and CDR2 SVGAGI. The CDR3 has 15 amino acids. Trimming pared 2 bases from V and 2 bases from J, leaving 12 bases between. For the CDR3, the DNA is TGTGCCAGCAGTTACACCGGTGGGGCCAACACTGAAGCTTTCTTT. It yields the protein CASSYTGGANTEAFF.

V is TRBV7-2 and J is TRBJ1-1; no definite D call. This CDR3 spans 15 amino acids. CDR1 SGHTA and CDR2 FQGNSA come from the germline V gene. With 2 bases removed from V and 4 bases from J, the gap between germline ends came to 14 bases. This CDR3 is CASSLYPDPGTEAFF. The CDR3 DNA reads TGTGCCAGCAGCTTATATCCAGATCCGGGCACTGAAGCTTTCTTT.

About this clonotype: A much larger clone differs by one base, so this may be a read error. The chain's CDR3 is CASSLSGGSPLYNEQYF. The CDR3 coding sequence is TGTGCCAGCAGCTTATCTGGCGGGAGCCCTCTTTACAATGAGCAGTACTTC. The chain couples TRBV7-8 to TRBJ2-1; 7 positions agree with TRBD2. The DNA end is more similar to TRBJ2-7, so the J call may be wrong. The CDR3 is 17 amino acids. Germline values: CDR1 SGHVS, CDR2 FQNEAQ.

This chain links TRBV12-3 or TRBV12-4 with TRBJ2-5, with D perhaps being TRBD1 or TRBD2 (7 bases each). The CDR3 is 14 residues long. Trimming removed 6 bases at V and 5 bases at J, with 16 bases between. Here the CDR3 reads CASSHNRGGETQYF. CDR3 DNA sequence: TGTGCCAGCAGCCATAACAGGGGAGGGGAGACCCAGTACTTC.

This chain links TRBV4-2 with TRBJ1-1; D gene unclear. Germline CDR1 LGHNA, CDR2 YNFKEQ. The CDR3 length is 16 residues. V was trimmed by 1 base and J by 5 bases, leaving 17 bases between them. The CDR3 coding sequence is TGTGCCAGCAGCCAAGGGGTTGAACAGCCAAGTACTGAAGCTTTCTTT. Residues: CASSQGVEQPSTEAFF.

V and J are TRBV29-1 and TRBJ1-1; no clear D. The CDR3 is made up of 11 amino acids. Germline CDR1 SQVTM, CDR2 ANQGSEA. V shed 4 bases and J shed 8 bases, with 11 bases lying between them. In DNA form, the CDR3 reads TGCAGCGTTGTTCATTCGGGGGAAGCTTTCTTT. It yields the protein CSVVHSGEAFF.

The chain recombines TRBV5-1 with TRBJ1-1; possibly TRBD1 for D (6 bases). Germline values: CDR1 SGHRS, CDR2 YFSETQ. The CDR3 runs to 13 residues. V shed 0 bases and J shed 4 bases, with 7 bases lying between them. CDR3 loop: CASSLGTVTEAFF. CDR3 coding DNA: TGCGCCAGCAGCTTGGGGACAGTCACTGAAGCTTTCTTT.

This clonotype has a handful of counts. The chain combines TRBV25-1 with TRBJ1-2, with 9 positions matching TRBD1. Looked up from germline, CDR1 is MGHDK and CDR2 is SYGVNS. V gave up 3 bases and J gave up 6 bases; unmatched junction bases: 11. The CDR3 has 16 amino acids. In DNA, the CDR3 is TGTGCCAGCAGTGAGTTTTTCACAGGGGGCGCACATGGCTACACCTTC. Translating gives CASSEFFTGGAHGYTF.

V is TRBV12-3 or TRBV12-4 and J is TRBJ2-1, with TRBD1 as a possible D gene (6 bases). The V end was cut by 4 bases, the J end by 0 bases, with 16 bases between. The length of the CDR3 is 17 residues. The DNA of the CDR3 is TGTGCCAGCAGTTCTCAGACACAGGGTCTCTCCTACAATGAGCAGTTCTTC. It codes for CASSSQTQGLSYNEQFF.

The V call is TRBV20-1, the J call TRBJ2-5; no clear D. The CDR3 has 11 amino acids. Germline CDR1 is DFQATT and CDR2 is SNEGSKA (reference sequence). V shed 3 bases and J shed 5 bases, with 7 bases lying between them. CDR3 in amino acids: CSARRVETQYF. The CDR3 DNA is TGCAGTGCTAGGAGAGTGGAGACCCAGTACTTC.

The V gene is TRBV3-1, the J gene TRBJ1-5, with no clear D. With 4 bases removed from V and 2 bases from J, the gap between germline ends came to 15 bases. CDR3 length equals 16 residues. Looked up from germline, CDR1 is LGHDT and CDR2 is YNNKEL (reference sequence). The CDR3 sequence: CASSPGTPGRNQPQHF. The CDR3 nucleotides are TGTGCCAGCAGCCCTGGTACTCCTGGGCGCAATCAGCCCCAGCATTTT. The variable domain in full, completed from reference TRBV3-1 and TRBJ1-5, reads DTAVSQTPKYLVTQMGNDKSIKCEQNLGHDTMYWYKQDSKKFLKIMFSYNNKELIINETVPNRFSPKSPDKAHLNLHINSLELGDSAVYFCASSPGTPGRNQPQHFGDGTRLSIL.

This chain joins TRBV20-1 and TRBJ2-3; possible D gene TRBD2, 6 bases. Germline assignment: CDR1 DFQATT and CDR2 SNEGSKA (reference sequence). Trimming removed 2 bases at V and 0 bases at J, with 12 bases between. The CDR3 runs 15 residues. The CDR3 bases are TGCAGTGCTAGAAGCGTAGCGGTTAGCACAGATACGCAGTATTTT. Its translation is CSARSVAVSTDTQYF.

The J gene is TRBJ2-7, the V gene TRBV6-1; no reliable D call. V lost 4 bases and J lost 4, with 20 bases in between. This CDR3 comprises 16 residues. The germline gives CDR1 MNHNS, CDR2 SASEGT. The CDR3 sequence: CASSVSSASLSYEQYF. The CDR3 DNA reads as TGTGCCAGCAGTGTCTCCTCCGCCTCCCTATCTTACGAGCAGTACTTC.

In its sample, this clonotype was seen a few times. The rearrangement uses TRBV12-3 or TRBV12-4 and TRBJ2-5; 7 bases line up with TRBD2. The CDR3 loop spans 14 amino acids. J gave up 5 bases and V 4 bases, and 7 bases lay outside the gene matches. CDR3 in amino acids: CASSWRERGETQYF. Written as DNA, the CDR3 is TGTGCCAGCAGTTGGCGGGAGAGGGGCGAGACCCAGTACTTC.

This rearrangement joins TRBV20-1 to TRBJ2-1; D assignment may be TRBD1 or TRBD2 (5 bases each). Trimming cost V 8 bases and J 2 bases, with 19 bases left between them. The CDR3 extends over 15 amino acids. CDR1 DFQATT and CDR2 SNEGSKA come from the germline V gene (reference sequence). The CDR3 DNA reads as TGCAGTTCCCAATCGGCCTTGGGGGCCTACAATGAGCAGTTCTTC. Amino acids: CSSQSALGAYNEQFF.

The chain has TRBV12-3 or TRBV12-4 and TRBJ1-4; 10 bases are shared with TRBD1. Unmatched junction bases numbered 6, after V lost 6 bases and J lost 8 bases. The CDR3 is 14 residues long. The DNA of the CDR3 is TGTGCCAGCAGCCGACAGGGGGCAGCCGAAAAACTGTTTTTT. Translating it yields CASSRQGAAEKLFF.

This sequence joins TRBV25-1 and TRBJ2-7, with D perhaps TRBD2 (6 bases). The V gene's germline CDR1 is MGHDK and CDR2 SYGVNS. This CDR3 region has 13 residues. Trimming removed 4 bases from V and 2 bases from J, with 9 bases in between. The CDR3 nucleotides read TGTGCCAGCAGTGCGGGGGTGACCTACGAGCAGTACTTC. This sequence encodes CASSAGVTYEQYF.

The chain recombines TRBV5-1 with TRBJ2-3; TRBD2 aligns across 10 bases. Germline CDR1 and CDR2: SGHRS and YFSETQ. This CDR3 is 16 amino acids long. Trimming cost V 5 bases and J 0 bases; bases outside gene matches: 6. The DNA for the CDR3 is TGCGCCAGCAGGGCGGGACTAGCGACTAGCACAGATACGCAGTATTTT. Its translation: CASRAGLATSTDTQYF. Full variable domain (remainder filled in from reference TRBV5-1 and TRBJ2-3): KAGVTQTPRYLIKTRGQQVTLSCSPISGHRSVSWYQQTPGQGLQFLFEYFSETQRNKGNFPGRFSGRQFSNSRSEMNVSTLELGDSALYLCASRAGLATSTDTQYFGPGTRLTVL.

This clonotype occurred once. The chain links TRBV20-1 to TRBJ2-1; 14 bases are shared with TRBD2. Looked up from germline, CDR1 is DFQATT and CDR2 is SNEGSKA (reference sequence). The CDR3 extends over 15 amino acids. The junction had 12 bases not matched to a gene; V was cut back by 5 bases and J by 12 bases. The CDR3 spells CSAGRTSGRPDTQFF. Written as DNA, the CDR3 is TGCAGTGCTGGAAGGACTAGCGGGAGGCCAGATACGCAGTTCTTC.

The chain has TRBV7-2 and TRBJ1-1; D is perhaps TRBD1 (5 bases). V shed 1 base and J shed 4 bases, with 22 bases lying between them. The CDR3 sequence is 18 residues long. The germline V gene encodes CDR1 SGHTA and CDR2 FQGNSA. CDR3 bases: TGTGCCAGCAGCTTAGAAGGTTTTAGGGGAAGATTTCGCACTGAAGCTTTCTTT. Translated, it gives CASSLEGFRGRFRTEAFF.

J is TRBJ2-1 and V is TRBV10-3, with D possibly being TRBD1 (6 bases). Trimming left V 4 bases short and J 6 bases short, with 10 bases between. The CDR3 totals 13 residues. Germline V gives CDR1 ENHRY, CDR2 SYGVKD. CDR3 bases: TGTGCCATCAGTGTTTACAGGGCCAATGAGCAGTTCTTC. Translating gives CAISVYRANEQFF.

This clonotype was picked up a small number of times. CDR3 region: CASSYSMGRGPYGYTF. In DNA form, the CDR3 reads TGTGCCAGCAGTTACTCGATGGGCAGGGGGCCATATGGCTACACCTTC. V is TRBV6-5 and J is TRBJ1-2; 8 bases match TRBD1. CDR3 size: 16 residues. V lost 0 bases and J lost 5; bases outside the gene matches: 8. Germline lookup yields CDR1 MNHEY and CDR2 SVGAGI.

The chain has TRBV6-7 and TRBJ2-1; 11 bases align to TRBD2. TRBV6-7 is marked as an open reading frame, function uncertain. This CDR3 region has 17 residues. V lost 6 bases and J lost 0; bases outside the gene matches: 7. CDR3 in amino acids: CASRSGLAGCSYNEQFF. The CDR3, as DNA: TGTGCCAGCAGGTCAGGACTAGCGGGTTGCTCCTACAATGAGCAGTTCTTC.

In its sample, this clonotype was seen a few times. This chain joins TRBV29-1 and TRBJ1-2, with D possibly being TRBD1 (5 bases). CDR3 length equals 12 residues. V was pared by 8 bases and J by 6 bases, with 16 bases between. Germline lookup yields CDR1 SQVTM and CDR2 ANQGSEA. CDR3 residues: CSLRIGADGYTF. CDR3 nucleotide sequence: TGCAGCCTCCGGATTGGGGCGGATGGCTACACCTTC.